The source of this T cell receptor beta chain is a study of Ad26.COV2.S vaccination and SARS-CoV-2 variants (dated by TCRdb to the early 2020s). For the wider study: Vaccine-arm donors were drawn from COV1001, a multicentre, randomized, double-blind, placebo-controlled phase I-IIa trial of Ad26.COV2.S in healthy adults. Ad26.COV2.S was administered intramuscularly at 5 x 10^10 or 1 x 10^11 viral particles, either as a single shot or as two shots given 56 days apart. The TCR-sequenced set comprised approximately 32 samples: around 20 Ad26.COV2.S vaccine recipients, 5 placebo recipients and 8 SARS-CoV-2 convalescent individuals. Investigators remained blinded to trial group allocation during experiments and outcome assessment. TCRbeta repertoire sequencing was used to assess the specificity and breadth of SARS-CoV-2-reactive T cell receptors after Ad26.COV2.S vaccination. Trial participants were randomized into five groups of five: low-dose or high-dose Ad26.COV2.S given once or twice, or placebo on both occasions. Summary of the overall study and its limitations: Substantial breadth of spike-specific CD8+ and CD4+ T cell responses was reported after vaccination. The authors noted that the TCR breadth and depth analyses may have underestimated total T cell responses. Ad26.COV2.S recipients had higher spike-specific TCR breadth than placebo recipients (P = 0.0014). Non-spike TCR breadth was comparable between vaccine and placebo recipients, consistent with the vaccine containing only spike. The study lacked the statistical power to compare responses across vaccine doses or regimens.

The sample's treatment or condition label, decoded: some 20 received Ad26.COV2.S at low or high dose, single or two shots; 5 received placebo; per-sample allocation not given. For vaccine and placebo recipients, repertoires were sequenced using samples collected on day 63 after the first injection. Cohort 1b enrolled 20 to 30 adults aged 18-55 years at a single site in Boston, USA, between 29 July and 7 August 2020. Ad26.COV2.S was a replication-incompetent adenovirus type 26 vector expressing a prefusion-stabilized SARS-CoV-2 spike protein from the original Wuhan strain. TCRbeta CDR3 regions were sequenced with the immunoSEQ Assay. After extraction, genomic DNA underwent amplification by bias-controlled multiplex PCR, followed by high-throughput sequencing. The authors' analysis ran thus. Collapsing and filtering of sequences were performed to quantify the absolute abundance of each unique TCRbeta CDR3 region. T cell fraction was estimated by normalization of TCRbeta template counts to usable DNA, with usable DNA being measured through amplification of reference genes present in all nucleated cells. Repertoire TCRs were annotated as SARS-CoV-2-specific when V gene, CDR3 amino acid sequence and J gene were exactly matched to a known reactive TCR set. MIRA supplied the reference SARS-CoV-2 TCR set, which was filtered for enrichment in COVID-19-positive ImmuneCODE repertoires so that public or cross-reactive TCRs were removed. Using the MIRA antigens, annotated TCRs were further analysed by specific ORF or by position within an ORF. Depth was the summed frequency of annotated unique rearrangements, while breadth was defined as annotated unique rearrangements over total unique productive rearrangements. Group comparisons of TCR breadth used two-sided Wilcoxon rank-sum tests. As stored in TCRdb, this immuneACCESS dataset retains in-frame rearrangements with V and J assigned. A fraction of the clones does not appear; measured against another copy, unresolved V genes explain less than half of the discrepancy, and the remainder lacks a known reason. The V and J calls and the clone size are those of that table, but D and trimming were determined from the DNA. The sample includes approximately 400,000 clones, with roughly 85% observed a single time. The leading ten clones occupy approximately 7.8% of the sample.

CDR3 length: 15 amino acids, cysteine to phenylalanine. Of the read, only the CDR3 DNA is kept; its 45 bases are in frame from base 1. The germline V gene supplies CDR1 MNHEY and CDR2 SVGAGI. Trimmed from V: 0 bases; trimmed from J: 1 base; junction bases lacking a gene match: 2. In the case of this clone: Its cognate antigen has yet to be identified. Base qualities are not provided; no much larger clone lies one nucleotide away.

The chain employs TRBV6-5 and TRBJ2-7; the junction holds 8 bases that match TRBD1. The source material was peripheral blood, sampled in a trial of Ad26.COV2.S vaccine versus placebo. The TCR sequence derives from a person between 18 and 60 years old who received the Ad26.COV2.S COVID-19 vaccine or a placebo. The DNA sequence follows: TGTGCCAGCAGTTACTCGAACAGGGGGTCCTACGAGCAGTACTTC. Protein translation: CASSYSNRGSYEQYF.